A selection of T cell receptor beta chains follows, all from one sample in a study of PD-1 blockade in classical Hodgkin lymphoma. The repertoire was sequenced with immunoSEQ multiplex PCR; TCRdb's copy has only in-frame clones and lacks some. The data contain roughly 100,000 clones, around nine tenths of them singletons. Source: peripheral blood mononuclear cells (PBMCs), taken before the fourth cycle of nivolumab. Receptors were obtained from a human donor with classical Hodgkin lymphoma. The CDR3 runs from the conserved cysteine through the conserved F or W. A D gene is named only where the DNA matches it firmly. Rows give clone size only sometimes, using once, few, many, or a class for an expanded clone.

cdr3_aa	cdr3_nt	clone_size	j_call	d_call	v_call
CASSSRGSGANVLTF	TGTGCCAGCAGCTCCCGTGGCTCTGGGGCCAACGTCCTGACTTTC	-	TRBJ2-6	-	TRBV5-4
CASSGGLAVYEQYF	TGTGCCAGCAGTGGGGGACTAGCGGTCTACGAGCAGTACTTC	-	TRBJ2-7	TRBD2	TRBV7-2
CAWSRGTGNTEAFF	TGTGCCTGGAGTCGGGGGACAGGGAACACTGAAGCTTTCTTT	-	TRBJ1-1	TRBD1	TRBV30
CASRGTGAYFQYF	TGTGCCAGTCGCGGGACAGGGGCCTATTTTCAGTACTTC	-	TRBJ2-7	TRBD1	TRBV19
CASSLTRDRGSGQPQHF	TGTGCCAGCAGCTTGACTCGGGACAGGGGAAGTGGGCAGCCCCAGCATTTT	-	TRBJ1-5	TRBD1	TRBV5-6
CASSQDQRETSYEQYF	TGCGCCAGCAGCCAAGATCAGCGGGAGACGTCCTACGAGCAGTACTTC	-	TRBJ2-7	TRBD2	TRBV4-1
CASSLEGNEQYF	TGTGCCAGCAGTTTAGAAGGGAACGAGCAGTACTTC	-	TRBJ2-7	-	TRBV28
CASSVGGGDGYTF	TGTGCCAGCAGCGTAGGCGGGGGCGATGGCTACACCTTC	-	TRBJ1-2	-	TRBV9
CSVGDSNQPQHF	TGCAGCGTCGGGGATAGCAATCAGCCCCAGCATTTT	once	TRBJ1-5	-	TRBV29-1
CASSGSQGAEAFF	TGCGCCAGCAGCGGCTCACAGGGCGCTGAAGCTTTCTTT	-	TRBJ1-1	-	TRBV5-1
CASSKNGSPNYNEQFF	TGTGCCAGCAGCAAAAATGGCAGTCCCAACTACAATGAGCAGTTCTTC	-	TRBJ2-1	-	TRBV21-1
CASSVAAGYGYTF	TGTGCCAGCAGCGTAGCCGCCGGATATGGCTACACCTTC	once	TRBJ1-2	-	TRBV9
CASQPSTQETQYF	TGCGCCAGCCAACCGAGCACCCAAGAGACCCAGTACTTC	-	TRBJ2-5	-	TRBV5-1
CATGRGIYEQYF	TGCGCCACCGGCCGAGGTATCTACGAGCAGTACTTC	-	TRBJ2-7	-	TRBV10-2
CASSQHAYEQYF	TGTGCCAGCAGTCAACATGCCTACGAGCAGTACTTC	-	TRBJ2-7	-	TRBV25-1
CASSPGQGRDGYTF	TGTGCCAGCAGTCCTGGACAGGGAAGAGATGGCTACACCTTC	few	TRBJ1-2	TRBD1	TRBV27
CASNGQGVGELFF	TGTGCCAGTAATGGCCAGGGAGTCGGGGAGCTGTTTTTT	-	TRBJ2-2	-	TRBV19
CASSIGPTAHEQYF	TGTGCCAGTAGTATAGGCCCCACCGCCCACGAGCAGTACTTC	-	TRBJ2-7	-	TRBV19
CASKTGTTNTEAFF	TGTGCCAGCAAGACCGGGACAACGAACACTGAAGCTTTCTTT	-	TRBJ1-1	-	TRBV19
CAWSVVWNTEAFF	TGTGCCTGGAGTGTAGTGTGGAACACTGAAGCTTTCTTT	-	TRBJ1-1	-	TRBV30
CASSRRHTPGTSGGQAKNIQYF	TGTGCCAGTAGCCGGAGACACACCCCCGGGACTAGCGGGGGCCAAGCCAAAAACATTCAGTACTTC	-	TRBJ2-4	TRBD2	TRBV19
CASSSTSGPLYEQYF	TGTGCCAGCAGCTCCACTAGCGGCCCTTTATACGAGCAGTACTTC	-	TRBJ2-7	TRBD2	TRBV11-2
CASSSAGMNTEAFF	TGCGCCAGCAGCTCCGCGGGGATGAACACTGAAGCTTTCTTT	-	TRBJ1-1	-	TRBV5-1
CASSPEGYEQYF	TGTGCCAGCTCACCCGAAGGATACGAGCAGTACTTC	-	TRBJ2-7	-	TRBV18
CASSLDLRTGSSGNTIYF	TGTGCCAGCAGCTTAGATCTCCGGACAGGGAGCTCTGGAAACACCATATATTTT	-	TRBJ1-3	TRBD1	TRBV11-2
CASSNRGRGGYTF	TGTGCCAGCAGCAACAGGGGGCGGGGTGGCTACACCTTC	-	TRBJ1-2	TRBD1	TRBV7-2
CASAAETSGNTIYF	TGTGCCAGTGCCGCAGAAACCTCTGGAAACACCATATATTTT	few	TRBJ1-3	-	TRBV2
CASSLLPGRGVGTEAFF	TGTGCCAGCAGTTTATTACCAGGGAGGGGTGTTGGCACTGAAGCTTTCTTT	once	TRBJ1-1	-	TRBV27
CASSLGAGLYLRNYGYTF	TGTGCCAGCAGTTTAGGGGCGGGCCTTTACTTGAGAAACTATGGCTACACCTTC	-	TRBJ1-2	-	TRBV28
CASSPGDRGIGYTF	TGTGCCAGTAGTCCTGGGGACAGGGGGATAGGCTACACCTTC	once	TRBJ1-2	TRBD1	TRBV19
CASSPLVGSKETQYF	TGTGCCAGCAGCCCCCTCGTGGGATCCAAAGAGACCCAGTACTTC	-	TRBJ2-5	-	TRBV7-8
CASSLGASGFYNEQFF	TGCGCCAGCAGCTTGGGAGCTAGCGGGTTTTACAATGAGCAGTTCTTC	once	TRBJ2-1	TRBD2	TRBV5-1